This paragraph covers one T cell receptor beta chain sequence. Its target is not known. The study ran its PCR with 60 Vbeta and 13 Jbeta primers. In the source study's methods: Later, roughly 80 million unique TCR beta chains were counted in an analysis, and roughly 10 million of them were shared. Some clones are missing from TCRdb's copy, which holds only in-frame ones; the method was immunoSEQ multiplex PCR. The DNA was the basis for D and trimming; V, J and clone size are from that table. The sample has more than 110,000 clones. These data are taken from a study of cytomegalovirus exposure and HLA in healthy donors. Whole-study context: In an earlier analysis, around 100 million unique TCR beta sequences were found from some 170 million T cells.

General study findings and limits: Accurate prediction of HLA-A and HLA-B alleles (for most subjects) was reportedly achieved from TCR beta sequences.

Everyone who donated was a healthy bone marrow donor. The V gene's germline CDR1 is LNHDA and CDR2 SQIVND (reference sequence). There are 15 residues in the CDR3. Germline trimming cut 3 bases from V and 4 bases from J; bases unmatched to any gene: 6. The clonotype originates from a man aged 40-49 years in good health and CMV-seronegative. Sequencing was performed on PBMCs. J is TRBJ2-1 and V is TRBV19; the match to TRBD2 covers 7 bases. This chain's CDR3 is CASSIILAEYNEQFF. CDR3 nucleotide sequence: TGTGCCAGTAGTATTATCCTAGCGGAGTACAATGAGCAGTTCTTC.